The 27 T cell receptor beta chains below come from one sample, sequenced in a study of vaccination effects on CD4 cells after COVID-19. Data came from immunoSEQ multiplex PCR; TCRdb stores just in-frame clones and leaves some out. The sample consists of approximately 46,000 clones, approximately 74% of them appearing once. The antigens these receptors bind are not known. Culture proceeded for nine to ten days, and CD4+ T cells were then isolated. Sequencing was performed on CD4+ T cells from PBMCs cultured without peptide, taken before COVID-19 vaccination. Receptors were obtained from a human donor who had a prior SARS-CoV-2 infection.

The chain is built from TRBV7-2 and TRBJ2-3; TRBD2 agrees at 8 bases. Germline trimming cut 5 bases from V and 4 bases from J; bases unmatched to any gene: 14. The CDR3 extends over 17 amino acids. Germline lookup yields CDR1 SGHTA and CDR2 FQGNSA. The CDR3 is CASSPAGRGGFPDTQYF. Written as DNA, the CDR3 is TGTGCCAGCAGCCCAGCGGGTCGGGGGGGATTCCCAGATACGCAGTATTTT.

The chain links TRBV9 to TRBJ1-1; D may be TRBD1 (6 bases). Germline loops: CDR1 SGDLS, CDR2 YYNGEE. This CDR3 comprises 14 residues. Trimming pared 0 bases from V and 3 bases from J, leaving 9 bases between. Written as DNA, the CDR3 is TGTGCCAGCAGCGTAGGACAGGTTCACACTGAAGCTTTCTTT. It encodes CASSVGQVHTEAFF.

The V call is TRBV25-1, the J call TRBJ1-5; 7 positions match TRBD1. The germline V gene has CDR1 MGHDK and CDR2 SYGVNS. Losses at the gene ends were 2 bases for V and 7 bases for J; bases not matched to a gene: 8. The CDR3 loop spans 15 amino acids. The chain's CDR3 is CASSENYRGGQPQHF. CDR3 coding DNA: TGTGCCAGCAGTGAAAATTACAGGGGAGGGCAGCCCCAGCATTTT.

This chain connects TRBV7-2 to TRBJ1-2; TRBD1 is a possible D gene (5 bases). Germline CDR1 SGHTA, CDR2 FQGNSA. The CDR3 runs 17 residues. Trimming took 5 bases from V and 2 from J, leaving 21 bases between them. CDR3 sequence (DNA): TGTGCCAGCAGCCAGAGTGTACAGGCCCCCTACAACTATGGCTACACCTTC. This translates into CASSQSVQAPYNYGYTF.

J is TRBJ2-1 and V is TRBV5-1, with TRBD1 matching 8 bases. V dropped 4 bases and J dropped 9; count of bases not matched to a gene: 12. CDR1 and CDR2 (germline): SGHRS, YFSETQ. The CDR3 extends over 15 amino acids. The CDR3 DNA is TGCGCCAGCAGCCCGATGACGACAGGGGTTGGTGAGCAGTTCTTC. The encoded protein is CASSPMTTGVGEQFF. The full variable domain, rest sourced from reference TRBV5-1 and TRBJ2-1, is KAGVTQTPRYLIKTRGQQVTLSCSPISGHRSVSWYQQTPGQGLQFLFEYFSETQRNKGNFPGRFSGRQFSNSRSEMNVSTLELGDSALYLCASSPMTTGVGEQFFGPGTRLTVL.

A few counts support this clone. J is TRBJ2-7 and V is TRBV27; D not certain. Deletions cut 4 bases from V and 2 bases from J, with 12 bases between. Germline loops: CDR1 MNHEY, CDR2 SMNVEV (reference sequence). The length of the CDR3 is 14 residues. The CDR3 region is CASSSTTDPYEQYF. DNA for the CDR3: TGTGCCAGCAGTTCCACGACGGACCCCTACGAGCAGTACTTC.

The chain uses TRBV6-4 and TRBJ2-3, with TRBD2 matching 10 bases. This CDR3 is 15 amino acids long. The V and J ends lost 6 bases and 6 bases, in that order; junction bases with no gene match: 9. CDR1 is MRHNA, CDR2 SNTAGT, per germline. The CDR3 nucleotides are TGTGCCAGCAGCCCAATAGCGGGGGGTTCTGATACGCAGTATTTT. Translated: CASSPIAGGSDTQYF.

The J gene is TRBJ2-3, the V gene TRBV28; 7 nucleotides match TRBD2. The germline CDR1 and CDR2 sequences are MDHEN and SYDVKM. The CDR3 extends over 14 amino acids. With V trimmed by 4 bases and J by 4 bases, 5 bases remained unmatched. CDR3 residues: CASSSAGDADTQYF. Written as DNA, the CDR3 is TGTGCCAGCAGTTCTGCGGGGGACGCAGATACGCAGTATTTT.

The V gene is TRBV30, the J gene TRBJ2-1, with 8 bases identical to TRBD2. The junction had 3 bases not matched to a gene; V was cut back by 0 bases and J by 2 bases. The CDR3 has 15 residues. The germline CDR1 and CDR2 sequences are GTSNPN and SVGIG (reference sequence). The CDR3 is CAWSVGSGAYNEQFF. Here the CDR3 DNA reads TGTGCCTGGAGTGTGGGTAGCGGGGCCTACAATGAGCAGTTCTTC.

This clone occurred once. V is TRBV5-5 and J is TRBJ2-2, with a tentative D call TRBD1 (5 bases). CDR3 length equals 16 residues. Germline assignment: CDR1 SGHKS and CDR2 YYEKEE (reference sequence). V was trimmed by 4 bases and J by 8 bases, leaving 21 bases between them. The CDR3 coding sequence is TGTGCCAGCAGCCCTGACCCCACCCGTAACAGGGGGGAGCTGTTTTTT. This sequence encodes CASSPDPTRNRGELFF.

A single count supports this clone. The chain joins TRBV6-5 to TRBJ2-3, with a possible D match to TRBD1 (5 bases). Germline V CDR1 and CDR2: MNHEY, SVGAGI. Trimming stripped 6 bases from V and 2 bases from J, with 9 bases between. The CDR3 runs to 13 residues. CDR3 sequence: CASRDGHTDTQYF. CDR3 coding DNA: TGTGCCAGCAGGGACGGACACACAGATACGCAGTATTTT.

This sequence joins TRBV5-6 and TRBJ2-7, with a weak D call TRBD2 (6 bases). Germline V gene lookup returns CDR1 SGHDT and CDR2 YYEEEE. The CDR3 spans 14 residues. V lost 2 bases to trimming and J lost 5 bases, with 14 bases between them. The CDR3 region is CASSFERTTDEQYF. CDR3 nucleotide sequence: TGTGCCAGCAGCTTCGAACGGACTACGGACGAGCAGTACTTC. Complete variable domain (other parts from reference TRBV5-6 and TRBJ2-7): DAGVTQSPTHLIKTRGQQVTLRCSPKSGHDTVSWYQQALGQGPQFIFQYYEEEERQRGNFPDRFSGHQFPNYSSELNVNALLLGDSALYLCASSFERTTDEQYFGPGTRLTVT.

About this clone: The germline gene is not matched at one end of the junction; a read error may be the cause. The chain uses TRBV2 and TRBJ2-4; a possible D gene is TRBD1 (5 bases). The CDR3 length is 13 residues. Germline V gene data show CDR1 as SNHLY and CDR2 as FYNNEI. The CDR3 DNA reads as TGTGCCAGCAACGCGGATGCAGGGAATAGGCCGACCTTC. Translating it yields CASNADAGNRPTF. The full variable domain, its missing parts supplied by reference TRBV2 and TRBJ2-4, is EPEVTQTPSHQVTQMGQEVILRCVPISNHLYFYWYRQILGQKVEFLVSFYNNEISEKSEIFDDQFSVERPDGSNFTLKIRSTKLEDSAMYFCASNADAGNRPTFGAGTRLSVL.

The genes are TRBV28 and TRBJ2-7, with D possibly being TRBD2 (5 bases). CDR1 and CDR2 from the germline V gene are MDHEN and SYDVKM. CDR3 size: 11 residues. The CDR3 loop is CATRLSYEQYF. The CDR3 DNA reads as TGTGCAACTAGGCTCTCCTACGAGCAGTACTTC.

V gene TRBV4-1 combines with J gene TRBJ1-1, with D tentatively TRBD1 (5 bases). Germline V gene lookup returns CDR1 MGHRA and CDR2 YSYEKL. V was clipped by 8 bases and J by 4 bases, with 26 bases between them. This CDR3 region has 17 residues. CDR3 sequence (DNA): TGCGCCAGCGCCATAACAGGTTACCGAGAGGAAAGCACTGAAGCTTTCTTT. Translating gives CASAITGYREESTEAFF.

The V and J genes are TRBV7-2 and TRBJ2-5; D not certain. This CDR3 has 13 amino acids. The germline gives CDR1 SGHTA, CDR2 FQGNSA. V lost 3 bases and J 0 bases, leaving 5 bases between the germline ends. The CDR3 nucleotides are TGTGCCAGCAGCTTTATGTACCAAGAGACCCAGTACTTC. It translates to CASSFMYQETQYF.

The sample holds a few counts of this clone. V gene TRBV19 combines with J gene TRBJ1-1; weak D call: TRBD1 (5 bases). This CDR3 has 18 amino acids. Per germline, CDR1 LNHDA and CDR2 SQIVND (reference sequence). Trimming took off 5 bases at V and 0 bases at J, with 22 bases between the two ends. CDR3 nucleotides: TGTGCCAGTAGTCCATCAAGGGGCCAGGCCGGAATGAACACTGAAGCTTTCTTT. Protein sequence: CASSPSRGQAGMNTEAFF.

This chain connects TRBV18 to TRBJ1-2; D is uncertain. Trimming shortened V by 1 base and J by 7 bases, and 13 bases separated the two germline ends. CDR3 length: 14 residues. Germline V gene data show CDR1 as KGHSH and CDR2 as LQKENI. The CDR3 nucleotides are TGTGCCAGCTCACCACTGGGAGGGAGCCGTGGCTACACCTTC. Translated, it gives CASSPLGGSRGYTF.

This chain uses TRBV5-1 with TRBJ2-3; perhaps D is TRBD1 or TRBD2 (5 bases each). The CDR3 consists of 13 residues. V was cut by 5 bases and J by 7 bases, with 14 bases left in between. Germline lookup yields CDR1 SGHRS and CDR2 YFSETQ. CDR3 protein: CASRREGRHTQYF. The CDR3 bases are TGCGCCAGCAGGCGTGAGGGGCGACATACGCAGTATTTT.

The gene calls are TRBV7-9 and TRBJ2-1; 12 bases are a match to TRBD2. The CDR3 is made up of 18 amino acids. The junction had 13 bases not matched to a gene; V was cut back by 2 bases and J by 8 bases. Germline V gene data show CDR1 as SEHNR and CDR2 as FQNEAQ (reference sequence). CDR3: CASSLMGMRLAGVDEQFF. CDR3 in DNA: TGTGCCAGCAGCTTAATGGGTATGAGACTAGCGGGAGTAGATGAGCAGTTCTTC.

This chain joins TRBV6-1 and TRBJ2-7; TRBD1 agrees at 8 bases. Germline CDR1 and CDR2: MNHNS and SASEGT. Trimming at V came to 4 bases and at J to 1 base, leaving 9 bases not matched to a gene. This CDR3 comprises 16 residues. CDR3 region: CASSVFGWTGSYEQYF. For the CDR3, the DNA is TGTGCCAGCAGTGTTTTCGGCTGGACAGGGTCCTACGAGCAGTACTTC.

The CDR3, as DNA: TGTGCCACGTACAGGGATTCGTACGAGCAGTACTTC. Its protein is CATYRDSYEQYF. The rearrangement uses TRBV24-1 and TRBJ2-7, with a weak D call TRBD1 (6 bases). Germline CDR1 reads KGHDR; CDR2 reads SFDVKD. Trimming pared 10 bases from V and 4 bases from J, leaving 13 bases between. The CDR3 covers 12 residues.

The J gene is TRBJ2-1, the V gene TRBV4-1; weak D call: TRBD1 (6 bases). Germline V gene data show CDR1 as MGHRA and CDR2 as YSYEKL. The CDR3 contains 16 residues. With 3 bases removed from V and 4 bases from J, the gap between germline ends came to 16 bases. The chain's CDR3 is CASSHPTGPRYNEQFF. CDR3 coding DNA: TGCGCCAGCAGCCACCCAACAGGGCCCCGATACAATGAGCAGTTCTTC.

The chain couples TRBV9 to TRBJ2-7; 9 nucleotides match TRBD2. The germline gives CDR1 SGDLS, CDR2 YYNGEE. The CDR3 sequence is 14 residues long. The ends lost 3 bases at V and 4 bases at J; junction bases unmatched: 5. CDR3 sequence (DNA): TGTGCCAGCAGCGGGGGACTAGCATCATACGAGCAGTACTTC. Protein product: CASSGGLASYEQYF.

The V gene is TRBV18, the J gene TRBJ2-7; possibly TRBD2 for D (6 bases). Trimming stripped 3 bases from V and 2 bases from J, with 14 bases between. The length of the CDR3 is 15 residues. Germline V gene lookup returns CDR1 KGHSH and CDR2 LQKENI. The CDR3 region is CASSPNPGTPYEQYF. In DNA form, the CDR3 reads TGTGCCAGCTCACCGAATCCCGGGACTCCCTACGAGCAGTACTTC.

The chain recombines TRBV19 with TRBJ1-2, with 11 bases identical to TRBD1. The germline V gene has CDR1 LNHDA and CDR2 SQIVND (reference sequence). The CDR3 is 17 residues long. With 9 bases clipped from V and 3 bases from J, the junction kept 15 bases outside the gene matches. The CDR3 protein is CASFPRTGGEVYYGYTF. For the CDR3, the DNA is TGTGCCAGCTTTCCTCGGACAGGGGGCGAGGTTTACTATGGCTACACCTTC.

This clone came up a few times. The chain carries TRBV7-9 and TRBJ2-1; 14 bases are a match to TRBD2. Germline CDR1 and CDR2: SEHNR and FQNEAQ (reference sequence). CDR3 size: 17 residues. V shed 4 bases and J 4 bases; nucleotides not matched to a gene: 6. CDR3 amino acids: CASSSRLAGGGYNEQFF. The CDR3 coding sequence is TGTGCCAGCAGCTCCCGACTAGCGGGAGGGGGATACAATGAGCAGTTCTTC.